This T cell receptor (beta chain) was sequenced during a study of T cell repertoires in cytomegalovirus infection. MiXCR was run by TCRdb on the reads, yielding one entry per CDR3 protein. The sample has about 140,000 distinct CDR3 sequences, roughly 6% seen once; the top ten hold roughly 18%. This clonotype was picked up many times. The CDR3 extends over 13 amino acids. The germline gives CDR1 SGHTA, CDR2 FQGTGA. V dropped 3 bases and J dropped 3 bases, with 8 bases sitting between them. The V and J genes are TRBV7-3 and TRBJ2-5; maybe TRBD1 (5 bases). The specimen sequenced was PBMCs. The receptor's source is a human donor in good health (CMV status not recorded). Some clones in this sample may be carry-over from other donors' samples. CDR3 in amino acids: CASSFSREETQYF. The CDR3 bases are TGTGCCAGCAGCTTCTCCAGGGAAGAGACCCAGTACTTC.